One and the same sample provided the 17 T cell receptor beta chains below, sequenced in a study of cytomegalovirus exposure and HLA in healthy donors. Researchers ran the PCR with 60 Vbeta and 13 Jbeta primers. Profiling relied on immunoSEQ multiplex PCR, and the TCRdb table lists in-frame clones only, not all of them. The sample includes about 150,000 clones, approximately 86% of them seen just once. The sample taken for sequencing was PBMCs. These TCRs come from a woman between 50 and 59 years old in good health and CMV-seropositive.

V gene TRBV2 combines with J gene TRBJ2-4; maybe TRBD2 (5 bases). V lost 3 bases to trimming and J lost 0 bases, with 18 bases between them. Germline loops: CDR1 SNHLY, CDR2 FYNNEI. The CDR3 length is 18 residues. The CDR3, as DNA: TGTGCCAGCAGTGATTGGCCCCGGGGAGTCCGAGCCAAAAACATTCAGTACTTC. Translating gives CASSDWPRGVRAKNIQYF.

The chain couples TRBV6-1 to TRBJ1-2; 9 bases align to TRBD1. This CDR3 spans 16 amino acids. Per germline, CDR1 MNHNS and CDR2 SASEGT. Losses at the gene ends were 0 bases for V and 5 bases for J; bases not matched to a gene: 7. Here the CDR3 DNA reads TGTGCCAGCAGTGAAGCCTTGGGACAGGGCGTATATGGCTACACCTTC. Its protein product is CASSEALGQGVYGYTF.

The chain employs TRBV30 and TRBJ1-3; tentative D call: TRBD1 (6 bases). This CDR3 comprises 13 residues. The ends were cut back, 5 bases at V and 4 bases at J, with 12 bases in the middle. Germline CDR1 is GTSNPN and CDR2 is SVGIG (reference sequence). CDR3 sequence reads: CAWETGFGNTIYF. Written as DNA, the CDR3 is TGTGCCTGGGAAACAGGGTTCGGAAACACCATATATTTT.

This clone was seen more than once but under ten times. CDR3: CASSERRGGDTQYF. CDR3 nucleotide sequence: TGTGCCAGCAGTGAACGTCGGGGGGGAGATACGCAGTATTTT. This sequence joins TRBV2 and TRBJ2-3; 8 bases map to TRBD2. The CDR3 loop spans 14 amino acids. V dropped 2 bases and J dropped 5; count of bases not matched to a gene: 3. The germline gives CDR1 SNHLY, CDR2 FYNNEI.

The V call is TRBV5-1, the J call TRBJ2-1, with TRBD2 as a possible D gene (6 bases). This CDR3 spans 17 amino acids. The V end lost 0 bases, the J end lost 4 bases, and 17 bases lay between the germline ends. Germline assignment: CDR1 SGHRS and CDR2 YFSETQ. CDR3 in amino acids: CASSLGGMGGSYNEQFF. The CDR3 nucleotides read TGCGCCAGCAGCTTGGGCGGGATGGGGGGTTCGTACAATGAGCAGTTCTTC.

CDR3 loop: CASSQERGVSPGELFF. CDR3 nucleotide sequence: TGCGCCAGCAGCCAAGAACGCGGGGTCTCACCCGGGGAGCTGTTTTTT. This rearrangement joins TRBV4-3 to TRBJ2-2; D is possibly TRBD2 (6 bases). CDR3 size: 16 residues. Germline loops: CDR1 LGHNA, CDR2 YSLEER. Trimming removed 0 bases from V and 6 bases from J, with 14 bases in between.

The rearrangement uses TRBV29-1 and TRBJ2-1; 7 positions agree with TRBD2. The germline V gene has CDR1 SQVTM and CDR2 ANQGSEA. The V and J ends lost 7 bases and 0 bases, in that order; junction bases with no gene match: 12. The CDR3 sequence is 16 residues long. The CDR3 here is CSGRGTTASSYNEQFF. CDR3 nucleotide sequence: TGCAGCGGGCGAGGGACTACTGCGAGCTCCTACAATGAGCAGTTCTTC.

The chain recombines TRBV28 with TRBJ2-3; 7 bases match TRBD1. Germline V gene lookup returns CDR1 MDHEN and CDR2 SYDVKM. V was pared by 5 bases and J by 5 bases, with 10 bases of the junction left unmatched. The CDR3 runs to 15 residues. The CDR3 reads CASSPRPQGVDTQYF. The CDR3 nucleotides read TGTGCCAGCAGTCCGCGCCCGCAGGGGGTAGATACGCAGTATTTT. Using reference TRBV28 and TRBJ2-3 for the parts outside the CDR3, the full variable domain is DVKVTQSSRYLVKRTGEKVFLECVQDMDHENMFWYRQDPGLGLRLIYFSYDVKMKEKGDIPEGYSVSREKKERFSLILESASTNQTSMYLCASSPRPQGVDTQYFGPGTRLTVL.

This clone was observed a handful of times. The CDR3 bases are TGTGCCATCAGAAGTGCGACCGGCAGGGGTACGCGGGAGCTGTTTTTT. It yields the protein CAIRSATGRGTRELFF. The chain employs TRBV10-3 and TRBJ2-2; TRBD1 is a possible D gene (6 bases). The CDR3 spans 16 residues. The germline gives CDR1 ENHRY, CDR2 SYGVKD. Trimming removed 6 bases at V and 9 bases at J, with 23 bases between.

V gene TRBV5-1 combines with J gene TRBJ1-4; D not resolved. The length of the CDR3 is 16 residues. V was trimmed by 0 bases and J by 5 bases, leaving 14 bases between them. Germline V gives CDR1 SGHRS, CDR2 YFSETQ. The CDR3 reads CASSLAGGVRNEKLFF. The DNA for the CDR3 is TGCGCCAGCAGCTTGGCCGGCGGGGTGAGGAATGAAAAACTGTTTTTT. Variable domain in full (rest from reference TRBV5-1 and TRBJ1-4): KAGVTQTPRYLIKTRGQQVTLSCSPISGHRSVSWYQQTPGQGLQFLFEYFSETQRNKGNFPGRFSGRQFSNSRSEMNVSTLELGDSALYLCASSLAGGVRNEKLFFGSGTQLSVL.

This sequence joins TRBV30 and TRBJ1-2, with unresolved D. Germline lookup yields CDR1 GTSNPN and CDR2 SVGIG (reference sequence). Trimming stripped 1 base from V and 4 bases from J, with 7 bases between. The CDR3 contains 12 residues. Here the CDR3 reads CAWSEGSYGYTF. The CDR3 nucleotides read TGTGCCTGGAGTGAAGGGAGCTATGGCTACACCTTC.

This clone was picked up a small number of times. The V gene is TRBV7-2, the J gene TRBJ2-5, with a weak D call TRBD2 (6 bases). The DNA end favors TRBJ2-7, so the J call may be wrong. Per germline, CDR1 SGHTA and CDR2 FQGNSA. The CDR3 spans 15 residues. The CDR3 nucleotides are TGTGCCAGCAGCTTACTTCCGGACTACCTCGGCGAGCAGTACTTC. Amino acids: CASSLLPDYLGEQYF.

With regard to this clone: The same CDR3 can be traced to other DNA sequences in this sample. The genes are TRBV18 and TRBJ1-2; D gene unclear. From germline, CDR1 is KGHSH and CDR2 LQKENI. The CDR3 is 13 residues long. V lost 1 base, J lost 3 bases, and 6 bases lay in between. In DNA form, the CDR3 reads TGTGCCAGCTCACCACAGGGAGACTATGGCTACACCTTC. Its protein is CASSPQGDYGYTF. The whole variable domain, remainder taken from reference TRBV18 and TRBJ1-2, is NAGVMQNPRHLVRRRGQEARLRCSPMKGHSHVYWYRQLPEEGLKFMVYLQKENIIDESGMPKERFSAEFPKEGPSILRIQQVVRGDSAAYFCASSPQGDYGYTFGSGTRLTVV.

CDR3 in DNA: TGTGCCAGCAGACTTAGCTCCTACTACGAGCAGTACTTC. This sequence encodes CASRLSSYYEQYF. The chain recombines TRBV2 with TRBJ2-7; D remains unclear. Trimming left V 6 bases short and J 3 bases short, with 12 bases between. CDR1 SNHLY and CDR2 FYNNEI come from the germline V gene. The CDR3 length is 13 residues.

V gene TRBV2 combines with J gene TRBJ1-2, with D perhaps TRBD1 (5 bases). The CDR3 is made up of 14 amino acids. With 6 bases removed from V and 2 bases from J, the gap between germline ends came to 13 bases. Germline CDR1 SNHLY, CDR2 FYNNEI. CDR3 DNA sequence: TGTGCCAGCAGGGTTCGTGGGGGGAACTATGGCTACACCTTC. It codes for CASRVRGGNYGYTF.

The CDR3 spells CASSPLGGGAWVSTDTQYF. The CDR3 nucleotides read TGTGCCAGCAGCCCCCTCGGCGGGGGGGCCTGGGTAAGCACAGATACGCAGTATTTT. This sequence joins TRBV7-3 and TRBJ2-3; 9 nucleotides agree with TRBD2. V lost 5 bases, J lost 0 bases, and 15 bases stayed unmatched. This CDR3 is 19 amino acids long. Looked up from germline, CDR1 is SGHTA and CDR2 is FQGTGA.

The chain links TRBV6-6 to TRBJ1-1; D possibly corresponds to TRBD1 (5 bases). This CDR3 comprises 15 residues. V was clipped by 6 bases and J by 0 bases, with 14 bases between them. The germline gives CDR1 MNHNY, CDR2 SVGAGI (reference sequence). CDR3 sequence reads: CASRTSQAMNTEAFF. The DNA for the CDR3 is TGTGCCAGCAGAACCTCACAGGCCATGAACACTGAAGCTTTCTTT.